This entry lists 16 T cell receptor beta chains sequenced from one sample in a study of blood T cell repertoires in COVID-19. Using immunoSEQ multiplex PCR, the repertoire was profiled, and TCRdb retains in-frame clones only, with some absent. This sample has 73,000 or so clones, with about four fifths found just once. Source material: peripheral blood. These receptors all come from a man aged 50-60 years with active COVID-19.

CDR3 bases: TGTGCCAGCAGACCCCGTTTAGCGGGGGGAATGGGGGAGACCCAGTACTTC. Protein sequence: CASRPRLAGGMGETQYF. The chain links TRBV4-2 to TRBJ2-5, with TRBD2 identical over 10 bases. Germline values: CDR1 LGHNA, CDR2 YNFKEQ. The CDR3 runs 17 residues. J was trimmed by 5 bases and V by 6 bases; bases with no gene match: 15.

J is TRBJ2-5 and V is TRBV15; D is unresolved. The CDR3 covers 14 residues. CDR1 and CDR2 from the germline V gene are LNHNV and YYDKDF (reference sequence). The V gene lost 0 bases and the J gene lost 3 bases, with 8 bases spanning the gap. CDR3 in DNA: TGTGCCACCAGCAGAGATCCTACAGAAGAGACCCAGTACTTC. It encodes CATSRDPTEETQYF.

The genes are TRBV6-6 and TRBJ2-7; D may be TRBD2 (6 bases). Germline values: CDR1 MNHNY, CDR2 SVGAGI (reference sequence). The CDR3 length is 13 residues. Trimming shortened V by 7 bases and J by 1 base, and 11 bases separated the two germline ends. CDR3: CASTPGRSYEQYF. The CDR3 DNA reads as TGTGCCAGCACCCCAGGGAGGTCCTACGAGCAGTACTTC.

The V gene is TRBV7-6, the J gene TRBJ1-2, with D possibly TRBD1 on 6 matching bases. The ends were cut back, 5 bases at V and 0 bases at J, with 10 bases in the middle. This CDR3 comprises 14 residues. The germline gives CDR1 SGHVS, CDR2 FNYEAQ. The CDR3 bases are TGTGCCAGCAGCCTTGGACAGACTAACTATGGCTACACCTTC. It specifies CASSLGQTNYGYTF.

The V call is TRBV6-6, the J call TRBJ1-6; TRBD1 aligns across 11 bases. The CDR3 consists of 16 residues. With 2 bases clipped from V and 8 bases from J, the junction kept 5 bases outside the gene matches. Germline V CDR1 and CDR2: MNHNY, SVGAGI (reference sequence). CDR3 sequence: CASSYPGQGDDSPLHF. CDR3 bases: TGTGCCAGCAGTTACCCGGGACAGGGGGATGATTCACCCCTCCACTTT.

This sequence joins TRBV9 and TRBJ1-1; 8 nucleotides match TRBD1. Losses at the gene ends were 4 bases for V and 1 base for J; bases not matched to a gene: 6. This CDR3 has 15 amino acids. Germline-derived CDR1 and CDR2 are SGDLS and YYNGEE. For the CDR3, the DNA is TGTGCCAGCAGCTCGGACAGGGATACGAACACTGAAGCTTTCTTT. Protein sequence: CASSSDRDTNTEAFF.

The genes are TRBV5-4 and TRBJ1-1; TRBD1 is a possible D gene (6 bases). Germline V CDR1 and CDR2: SGHNT, YYREEE (reference sequence). The V gene lost 3 bases and the J gene lost 7 bases, with 10 bases spanning the gap. The CDR3 is 12 amino acids. CDR3 nucleotide sequence: TGTGCCAGCAGCTACGGGACAAATGAAGCTTTCTTT. Translating it yields CASSYGTNEAFF.

The rearrangement joins TRBV6-2 or TRBV6-3 to TRBJ1-6; the D gene is possibly TRBD1 (6 bases). Germline values: CDR1 MNHEY, CDR2 SVGEGT. This CDR3 has 20 residues. V lost 4 bases, J lost 0 bases, and 22 bases lay in between. CDR3: CASSLGVTQGISSYNSPLHF. CDR3 DNA: TGTGCCAGCAGTTTAGGGGTCACGCAGGGGATAAGCTCCTATAATTCACCCCTCCACTTT.

A word on this clone: At the DNA level, this CDR3 is encoded by other sequences in the same sample as well. The chain employs TRBV19 and TRBJ2-7; 13 nucleotides align to TRBD2. CDR3 length: 14 residues. With V trimmed by 9 bases and J by 0 bases, 2 bases remained unmatched. Germline CDR1 LNHDA, CDR2 SQIVND (reference sequence). This CDR3 is CASTSGRDSYEQYF. Written as DNA, the CDR3 is TGTGCCAGCACTAGCGGGAGGGACTCCTACGAGCAGTACTTC.

This chain connects TRBV7-8 to TRBJ2-1; D may be TRBD1 (5 bases). From germline, CDR1 is SGHVS and CDR2 FQNEAQ. Trimming cost V 5 bases and J 10 bases, with 12 bases left between them. The CDR3 consists of 12 residues. The CDR3 protein is CASSTGGWEQFF. CDR3 DNA: TGTGCCAGCAGCACAGGTGGCTGGGAGCAGTTCTTC.

The gene calls are TRBV7-9 and TRBJ1-3, with 8 bases identical to TRBD1. Germline V gene sequence: CDR1 SEHNR, CDR2 FQNEAQ (reference sequence). V was pared by 1 base and J by 4 bases, with 3 bases of the junction left unmatched. The CDR3 consists of 15 residues. The CDR3 coding sequence is TGTGCCAGCAGCTTAGGGACAGGGAGAGGAAACACCATATATTTT. It is translated as CASSLGTGRGNTIYF.

This rearrangement joins TRBV6-5 to TRBJ1-5, with no clear D. The CDR3 contains 12 residues. CDR1 and CDR2 from the germline V gene are MNHEY and SVGAGI. V was cut by 8 bases and J by 4 bases, with 9 bases left in between. The CDR3 DNA reads as TGTGCCAGCGACACACCAAATCAGCCCCAGCATTTT. This translates into CASDTPNQPQHF.

The rearrangement links TRBV28 to TRBJ2-2; maybe TRBD2 (6 bases). The germline CDR1 and CDR2 sequences are MDHEN and SYDVKM. The V gene lost 5 bases and the J gene lost 4 bases, with 14 bases spanning the gap. This CDR3 has 15 amino acids. The DNA of the CDR3 is TGTGCCAGCAGTCCCCCAGGACTAATCACCGGGGAGCTGTTTTTT. Translation: CASSPPGLITGELFF.

The chain links TRBV6-5 to TRBJ2-7; D not certain. CDR3 length equals 16 residues. The germline CDR1 and CDR2 sequences are MNHEY and SVGAGI. V was shortened by 4 bases and J by 0 bases, with 16 bases between the two germline ends. Written as DNA, the CDR3 is TGTGCCAGCAGTTCCCCCTTGGCTACGGGCTCCTACGAGCAGTACTTC. The encoded protein is CASSSPLATGSYEQYF.

This chain connects TRBV5-5 to TRBJ1-4, with no clear D. The CDR3 loop spans 13 amino acids. Per the germline V gene, CDR1 is SGHKS and CDR2 is YYEKEE (reference sequence). With 2 bases removed from V and 4 bases from J, the gap between germline ends came to 6 bases. The chain's CDR3 is CASSLQYNEKLFF. DNA of the CDR3: TGTGCCAGCAGCTTACAGTATAATGAAAAACTGTTTTTT. Full variable domain (remainder filled in from reference TRBV5-5 and TRBJ1-4): DAGVTQSPTHLIKTRGQQVTLRCSPISGHKSVSWYQQVLGQGPQFIFQYYEKEERGRGNFPDRFSARQFPNYSSELNVNALLLGDSALYLCASSLQYNEKLFFGSGTQLSVL.

The gene calls are TRBV18 and TRBJ2-2; TRBD1 agrees at 10 bases. The germline CDR1 and CDR2 sequences are KGHSH and LQKENI. This CDR3 has 16 residues. After removal of 5 bases from V and 1 base from J, the junction contained 4 bases not matched to a gene. CDR3 sequence (DNA): TGTGCCAGCTCATCACGGACAGGGGGGAACACCGGGGAGCTGTTTTTT. This sequence encodes CASSSRTGGNTGELFF.